This entry lists 7 T cell receptor beta chains sequenced from one sample in a study of PD-1 blockade in mismatch repair-deficient tumors (dated by TCRdb to about 2017). Receptor libraries were prepared by the immunoSEQ multiplex PCR assay. In its TCRdb copy, this immuneACCESS table keeps in-frame sequences only and misses some clones. Where compared with another copy, unresolved V genes explain less than half of these, and the others have no known cause. This sample has some 120,000 clones in its table, and around nine tenths of those were observed once. The ten largest make up around 11% of the sample. The specimen comprised peripheral blood, sampled 72 weeks after starting pembrolizumab. All receptors derive from an adult with mismatch repair-deficient cancer.

The J gene is TRBJ2-7, the V gene TRBV5-6; D remains unclear. V was trimmed by 3 bases and J by 3 bases, leaving 13 bases between them. Germline CDR1 reads SGHDT; CDR2 reads YYEEEE. The CDR3 has 14 residues. The CDR3 here is CASSSTAILYEQYF. The CDR3 DNA reads as TGTGCCAGCAGCTCTACAGCTATACTCTACGAGCAGTACTTC.

The chain carries TRBV5-8 and TRBJ2-3; the match to TRBD2 covers 8 bases. The CDR3 is made up of 14 amino acids. Germline CDR1 and CDR2: SGHTS and YDEGEE. The ends lost 7 bases at V and 2 bases at J; junction bases unmatched: 6. CDR3 in amino acids: CASGGGRSTDTQYF. CDR3 DNA sequence: TGTGCCAGCGGGGGCGGGAGGTCCACAGATACGCAGTATTTT.

This clone was picked up a small number of times. The J gene is TRBJ2-7, the V gene TRBV2; 7 positions agree with TRBD1. The germline CDR1 and CDR2 sequences are SNHLY and FYNNEI. The CDR3 consists of 11 residues. V shed 10 bases, J shed 2 bases, and the junction held 2 bases outside the gene matches. CDR3 sequence: CAIGQAYEQYF. As DNA, the CDR3 is TGTGCCATTGGACAGGCCTACGAGCAGTACTTC.

The genes are TRBV5-1 and TRBJ2-2; maybe TRBD2 (5 bases). Trimming removed 6 bases from V and 4 bases from J, with 13 bases in between. CDR1 SGHRS and CDR2 YFSETQ come from the germline V gene. The CDR3 has 14 residues. CDR3 region: CASTYLATTGELFF. The CDR3, as DNA: TGCGCCAGCACATATCTAGCAACCACCGGGGAGCTGTTTTTT.

The gene calls are TRBV14 and TRBJ1-2; no reliable D call. Per the germline V gene, CDR1 is SGHDN and CDR2 is FVKESK. The V and J ends lost 0 bases and 6 bases respectively, with 11 bases between them. CDR3 length: 14 amino acids. This CDR3 is CASSQDKTRDGYTF. CDR3 sequence (DNA): TGTGCCAGCAGCCAAGACAAAACACGGGATGGCTACACCTTC.

The chain recombines TRBV5-1 with TRBJ2-1; 9 bases are a match to TRBD2. CDR3 length: 18 amino acids. Germline CDR1 SGHRS, CDR2 YFSETQ. Germline trimming cut 0 bases from V and 0 bases from J; bases unmatched to any gene: 7. Here the CDR3 DNA reads TGCGCCAGCAGCTTGGCCGCTAGCGGGGCTAGCTCCTACAATGAGCAGTTCTTC. Protein: CASSLAASGASSYNEQFF.

The V gene is TRBV18, the J gene TRBJ2-2; TRBD2 matches at 7 bases. The CDR3 spans 16 residues. Trimming at V came to 3 bases and at J to 0 bases, leaving 4 bases not matched to a gene. CDR1 and CDR2 (germline): KGHSH, LQKENI. CDR3 sequence (DNA): TGTGCCAGCTCACCGACGGGACTAACGAACACCGGGGAGCTGTTTTTT. Residues: CASSPTGLTNTGELFF.